This T cell receptor (beta chain) stems from a study of T cell responses to AZD1222 COVID-19 vaccine (dated by TCRdb to the early 2020s). Study-level background: A total of 233 trial participants underwent TCR sequencing, of whom 200 to 220 had received two doses of AZD1222 and 26 had received two doses of the MenACWY control vaccine. Enrollment into the trials was organized by age into subgroups of 18-55, 56-69 and 70-plus years, and those subgroups contained roughly 150, 30 and 60 TCR-sequenced participants, respectively. Summary of the overall study and its limitations: Because no day 14 peak-response samples were available, the repertoires could be characterized only after the peak T cell response. Spike-specific TCR breadth and depth rose significantly after two AZD1222 doses compared with day 0 and with MenACWY recipients. Epitopes outside the regions mutated in the B.1.351 and B.1.1.7 variants were reportedly recognized by nearly half of the unique spike-specific TCRs. Vaccine-associated CD4 TCRs spanned the whole spike protein, with dominant responses in regions 160-218 and 743-854. The 56-69-year group was small, and its depth increase did not reach significance, likely because of low power. Most participants were white British and females outnumbered males, and the authors suggested that clonal diversity may have been underestimated. Conclusions about previously exposed vaccinees are limited because only five to seven AZD1222 recipients were SARS-CoV-2 seropositive at baseline.

At the junction V is shortened by 0 bases and J by 1 base; bases outside the gene matches: 7. Spanning cysteine to phenylalanine, the CDR3 consists of 16 amino acids. CDR3 DNA is the only sequence kept; it has 48 bases, read in frame from the first base. In the germline V gene, CDR1 corresponds to SGHRS and CDR2 to YFSETQ. The time point label for this specimen denotes: about 28 days (+/-7) after the second vaccine dose. AZD1222 recipients whose second dose came at about 4 weeks and those whose second dose came at about 12 weeks were combined into one group, since spike-specific TCR depth and breadth did not differ between the two schedules. The vaccinee samples were drawn from two UK trials, COV001 and COV002, one of which was a single-blind randomized controlled phase 2/3 trial testing AZD1222 (ChAdOx1 nCoV-19) in healthy adults. For TCRbeta chain sequencing, PBMC samples from trial participants were taken at day 0 and at day 28 after the second dose.

The CDR3 regions of human TCRbeta chains were analyzed by immunosequencing. The paper's processing steps were these. TCRs in the repertoires were matched against a reference library of SARS-CoV-2-specific TCRs that had been generated with the MIRA antigen-specificity platform. Breadth was defined as the fraction of unique TCRs that were SARS-CoV-2-associated, and depth was defined as the fraction of total T cells that were SARS-CoV-2-associated. Using the MIRA data, every spike-specific TCR was mapped to the spike region that the TCR reacted to and assigned to either a CD4 or a CD8 class. Log10-transformed breadth and depth values were compared by one-way ANOVA with Sidak's multiple comparisons tests. TCRdb took over this immuneACCESS table, retaining in-frame rearrangements with V and J assigned. Such tables are incomplete; in checked studies, under half of the missing clones stem from an unresolved V gene, and the remainder is unexplained. That table furnishes V, J and clone size, whereas the DNA furnished D and trimming. The sample data list 90,000 to 100,000 clones, and 88% of these were observed just once. More than 15% of the sample rests with the top ten.

Worth noting for this clone: Its antigen remains undetermined. Base-call qualities are not available, and no considerably larger clone is one nucleotide away.

This sample comprised peripheral blood, obtained 28 days after the second AZD1222 dose. The chain was built from TRBV5-1 and TRBJ2-7, with 7 bases in between that match TRBD2. The clonotype originates from an adult who received the AZD1222 COVID-19 vaccine. Here is the DNA: TGCGCCAGCAGCTTGGGGGGAGCGGGAAGGTCCTACGAGCAGTACTTC. The translation is CASSLGGAGRSYEQYF.